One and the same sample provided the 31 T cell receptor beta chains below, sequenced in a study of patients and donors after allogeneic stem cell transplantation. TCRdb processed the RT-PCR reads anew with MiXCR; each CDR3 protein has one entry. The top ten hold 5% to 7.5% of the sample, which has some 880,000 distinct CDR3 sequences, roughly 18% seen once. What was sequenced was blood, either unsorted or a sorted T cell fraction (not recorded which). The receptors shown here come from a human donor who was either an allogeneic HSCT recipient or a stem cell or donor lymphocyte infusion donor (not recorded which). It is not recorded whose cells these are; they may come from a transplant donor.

The DNA of the CDR3 is TGTGCCACCCAGTGGGCGAGCAATCAGCCCCAGCATTTT. Its translation: CATQWASNQPQHF. The chain recombines TRBV6-2 or TRBV6-3 with TRBJ1-5; D is unclear. Looked up from germline, CDR1 is MNHEY and CDR2 is SVGEGT. Trimming left V 10 bases short and J 1 base short, with 11 bases between. This CDR3 spans 13 amino acids.

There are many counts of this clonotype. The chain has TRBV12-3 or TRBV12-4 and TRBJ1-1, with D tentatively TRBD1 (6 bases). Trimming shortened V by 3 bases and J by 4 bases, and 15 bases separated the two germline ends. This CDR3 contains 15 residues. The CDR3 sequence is CASSFRGGHATEAFF. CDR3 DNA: TGTGCCAGCAGTTTCCGCGGGGGACACGCCACTGAAGCTTTCTTT.

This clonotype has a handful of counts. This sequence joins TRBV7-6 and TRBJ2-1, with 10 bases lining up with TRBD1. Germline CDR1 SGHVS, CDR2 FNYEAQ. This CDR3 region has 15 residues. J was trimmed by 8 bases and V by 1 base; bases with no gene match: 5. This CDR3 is CASSLGTGGYDEQFF. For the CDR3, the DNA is TGTGCCAGCAGCTTAGGGACAGGGGGTTACGATGAGCAGTTCTTC.

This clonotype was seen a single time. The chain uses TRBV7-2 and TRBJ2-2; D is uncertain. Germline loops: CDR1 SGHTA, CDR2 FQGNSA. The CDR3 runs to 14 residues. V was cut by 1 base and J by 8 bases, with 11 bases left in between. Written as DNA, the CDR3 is TGTGCCAGCAGCTTAGATCTGGTCATGGGGGAGCTGTTTTTT. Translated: CASSLDLVMGELFF.

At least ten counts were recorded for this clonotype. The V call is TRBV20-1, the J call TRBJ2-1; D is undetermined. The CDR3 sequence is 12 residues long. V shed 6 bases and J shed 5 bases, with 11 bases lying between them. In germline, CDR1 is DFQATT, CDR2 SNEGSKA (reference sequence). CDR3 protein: CSARSIDNEQFF. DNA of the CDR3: TGCAGTGCCCGGAGTATCGACAATGAGCAGTTCTTC.

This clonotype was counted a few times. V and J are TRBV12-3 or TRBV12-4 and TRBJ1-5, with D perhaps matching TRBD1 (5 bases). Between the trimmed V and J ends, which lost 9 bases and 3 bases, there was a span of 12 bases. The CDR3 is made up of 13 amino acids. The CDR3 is CASSRQINQPQHF. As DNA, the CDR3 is TGTGCCAGTTCTCGACAGATCAATCAGCCCCAGCATTTT.

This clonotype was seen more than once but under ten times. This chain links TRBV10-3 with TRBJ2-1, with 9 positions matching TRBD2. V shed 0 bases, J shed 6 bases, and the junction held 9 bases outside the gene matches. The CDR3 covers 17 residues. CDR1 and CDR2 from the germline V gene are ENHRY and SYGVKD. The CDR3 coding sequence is TGTGCCATCAGTGAGTCGCTGGGACTAGCCGACTCCAATGAGCAGTTCTTC. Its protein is CAISESLGLADSNEQFF.

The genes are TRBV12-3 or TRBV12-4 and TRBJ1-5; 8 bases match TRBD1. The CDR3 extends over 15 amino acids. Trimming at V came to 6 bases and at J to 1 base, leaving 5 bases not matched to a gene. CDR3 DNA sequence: TGTGCCAGCAGACGACAGGGGTTGAGCAATCAGCCCCAGCATTTT. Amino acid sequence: CASRRQGLSNQPQHF.

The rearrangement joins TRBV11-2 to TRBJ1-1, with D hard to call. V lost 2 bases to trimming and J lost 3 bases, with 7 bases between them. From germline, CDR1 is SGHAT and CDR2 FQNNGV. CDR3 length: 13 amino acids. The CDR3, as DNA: TGTGCCAGCAGCTTACAACCACACACTGAAGCTTTCTTT. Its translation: CASSLQPHTEAFF.

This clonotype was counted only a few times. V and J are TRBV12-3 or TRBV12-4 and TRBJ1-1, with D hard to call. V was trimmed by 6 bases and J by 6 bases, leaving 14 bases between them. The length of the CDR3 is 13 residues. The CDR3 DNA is TGTGCCAGCAGCATGGGTGAAGACCCTGAAGCTTTCTTT. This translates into CASSMGEDPEAFF.

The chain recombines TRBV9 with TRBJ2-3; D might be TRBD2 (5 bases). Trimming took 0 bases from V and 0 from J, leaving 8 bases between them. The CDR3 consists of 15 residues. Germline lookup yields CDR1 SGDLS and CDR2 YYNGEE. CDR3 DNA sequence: TGTGCCAGCAGCGTAGGGACTGAAAGCACAGATACGCAGTATTTT. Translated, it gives CASSVGTESTDTQYF.

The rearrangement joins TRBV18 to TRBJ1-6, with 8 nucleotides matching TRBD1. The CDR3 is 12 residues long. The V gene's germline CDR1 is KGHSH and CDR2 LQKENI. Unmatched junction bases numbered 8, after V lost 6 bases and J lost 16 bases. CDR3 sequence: CASSSTGTGLHF. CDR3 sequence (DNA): TGTGCCAGCTCTTCCACAGGGACAGGACTCCACTTT.

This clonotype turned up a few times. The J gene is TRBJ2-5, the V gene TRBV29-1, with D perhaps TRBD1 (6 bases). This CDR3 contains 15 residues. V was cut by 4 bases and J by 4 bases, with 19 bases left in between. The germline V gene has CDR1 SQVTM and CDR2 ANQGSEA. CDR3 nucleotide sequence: TGCAGCGTTGGGGGGCAGGGAGTCTCTCCAGAGACCCAGTACTTC. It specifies CSVGGQGVSPETQYF.

Here the CDR3 reads CASSLKAGGPADTQYF. The CDR3, as DNA: TGTGCCAGCAGCTTAAAGGCGGGGGGGCCGGCAGATACGCAGTATTTT. This chain uses TRBV7-3 with TRBJ2-3; TRBD2 aligns across 9 bases. The V and J ends lost 1 base and 4 bases, in that order; junction bases with no gene match: 6. The germline V gene has CDR1 SGHTA and CDR2 FQGTGA. The CDR3 covers 16 residues.

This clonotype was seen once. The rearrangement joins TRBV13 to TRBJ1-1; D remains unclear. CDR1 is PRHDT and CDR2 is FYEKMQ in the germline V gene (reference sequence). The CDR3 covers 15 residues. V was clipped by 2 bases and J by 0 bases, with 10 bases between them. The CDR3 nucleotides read TGTGCCAGCAGCTTATTACGGGGTATGAACACTGAAGCTTTCTTT. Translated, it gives CASSLLRGMNTEAFF.

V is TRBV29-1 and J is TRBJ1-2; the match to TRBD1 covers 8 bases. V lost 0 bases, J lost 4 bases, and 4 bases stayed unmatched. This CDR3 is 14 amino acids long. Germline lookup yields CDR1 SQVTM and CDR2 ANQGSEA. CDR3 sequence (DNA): TGCAGCGTTGAAGACCAGGGGGCGGGCTATGGCTACACCTTC. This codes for CSVEDQGAGYGYTF. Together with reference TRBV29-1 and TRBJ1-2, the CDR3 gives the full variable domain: SAVISQKPSRDICQRGTSLTIQCQVDSQVTMMFWYRQQPGQSLTLIATANQGSEATYESGFVIDKFPISRPNLTFSTLTVSNMSPEDSSIYLCSVEDQGAGYGYTFGSGTRLTVV.

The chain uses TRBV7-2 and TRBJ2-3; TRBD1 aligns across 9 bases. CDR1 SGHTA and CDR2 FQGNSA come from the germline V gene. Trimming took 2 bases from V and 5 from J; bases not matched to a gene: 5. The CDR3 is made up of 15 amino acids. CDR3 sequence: CASSLMGQGLDTQYF. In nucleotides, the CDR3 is TGTGCCAGCAGCTTAATGGGACAGGGTTTAGATACGCAGTATTTT.

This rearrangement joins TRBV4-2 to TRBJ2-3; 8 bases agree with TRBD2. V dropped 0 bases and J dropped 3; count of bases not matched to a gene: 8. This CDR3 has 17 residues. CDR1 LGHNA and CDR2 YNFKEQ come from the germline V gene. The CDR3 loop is CASSQEGTGGPTDTQYF. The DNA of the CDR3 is TGTGCCAGCAGCCAAGAGGGGACGGGGGGGCCTACAGATACGCAGTATTTT.

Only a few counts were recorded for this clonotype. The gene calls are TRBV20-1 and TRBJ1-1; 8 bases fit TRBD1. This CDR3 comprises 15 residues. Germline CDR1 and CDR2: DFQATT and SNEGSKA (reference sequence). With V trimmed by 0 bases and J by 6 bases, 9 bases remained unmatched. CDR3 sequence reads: CSARDKRTGLAEAFF. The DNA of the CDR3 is TGCAGTGCTAGAGATAAAAGGACAGGGCTAGCTGAAGCTTTCTTT.

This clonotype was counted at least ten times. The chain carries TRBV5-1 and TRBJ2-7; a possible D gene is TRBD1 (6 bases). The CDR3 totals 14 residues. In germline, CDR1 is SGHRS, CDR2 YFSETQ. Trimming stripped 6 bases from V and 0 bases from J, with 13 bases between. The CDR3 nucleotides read TGCGCCAGCACCGCCTGGACAGACTCCTACGAGCAGTACTTC. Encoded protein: CASTAWTDSYEQYF. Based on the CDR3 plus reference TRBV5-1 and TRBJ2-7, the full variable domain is KAGVTQTPRYLIKTRGQQVTLSCSPISGHRSVSWYQQTPGQGLQFLFEYFSETQRNKGNFPGRFSGRQFSNSRSEMNVSTLELGDSALYLCASTAWTDSYEQYFGPGTRLTVT.

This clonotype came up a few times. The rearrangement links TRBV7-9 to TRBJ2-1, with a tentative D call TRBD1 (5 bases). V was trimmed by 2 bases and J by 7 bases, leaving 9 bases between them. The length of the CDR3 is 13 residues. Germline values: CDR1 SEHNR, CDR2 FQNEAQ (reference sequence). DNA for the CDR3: TGTGCCAGCAGCTTAAAGGGGCAGAATGAGCAGTTCTTC. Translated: CASSLKGQNEQFF.

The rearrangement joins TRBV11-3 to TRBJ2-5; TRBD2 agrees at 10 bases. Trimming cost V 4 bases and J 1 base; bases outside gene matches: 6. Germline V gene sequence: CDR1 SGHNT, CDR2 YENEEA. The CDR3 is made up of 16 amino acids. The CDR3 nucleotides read TGTGCCAGCAGCTCGCGGACTAGCGGACGCCAAGAGACCCAGTACTTC. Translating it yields CASSSRTSGRQETQYF.

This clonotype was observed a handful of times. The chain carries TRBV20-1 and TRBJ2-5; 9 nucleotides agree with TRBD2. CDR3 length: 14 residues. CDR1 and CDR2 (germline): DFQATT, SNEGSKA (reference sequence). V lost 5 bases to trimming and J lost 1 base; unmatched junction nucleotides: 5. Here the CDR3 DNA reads TGCAGTGCTCAGAGCGGGGGGCCCCAAGAGACCCAGTACTTC. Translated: CSAQSGGPQETQYF.

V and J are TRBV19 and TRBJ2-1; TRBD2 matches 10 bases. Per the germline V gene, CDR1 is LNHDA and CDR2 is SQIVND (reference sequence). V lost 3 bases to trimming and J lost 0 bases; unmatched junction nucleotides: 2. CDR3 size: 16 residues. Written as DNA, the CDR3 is TGTGCCAGTAGTATGCCTAGCGGGAGCTCCTACAATGAGCAGTTCTTC. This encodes CASSMPSGSSYNEQFF.

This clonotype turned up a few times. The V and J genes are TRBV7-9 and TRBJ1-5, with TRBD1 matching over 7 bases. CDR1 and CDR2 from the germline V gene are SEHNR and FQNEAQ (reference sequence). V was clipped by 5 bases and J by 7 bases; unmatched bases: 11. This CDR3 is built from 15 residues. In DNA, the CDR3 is TGTGCCAGCAGCCCGCTCGGGCAGGGGGGCCAGCCCCAGCATTTT. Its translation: CASSPLGQGGQPQHF.

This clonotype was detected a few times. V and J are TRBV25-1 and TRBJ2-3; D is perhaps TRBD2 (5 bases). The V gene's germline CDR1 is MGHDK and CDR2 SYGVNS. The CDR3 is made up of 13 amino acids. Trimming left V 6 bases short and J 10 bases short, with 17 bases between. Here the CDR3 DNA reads TGTGCCAGCAGGGCAAACGGGCTAGCCTCGCAGTATTTT. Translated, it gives CASRANGLASQYF. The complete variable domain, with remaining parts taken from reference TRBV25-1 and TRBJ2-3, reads EADIYQTPRYLVIGTGKKITLECSQTMGHDKMYWYQQDPGMELHLIHYSYGVNSTEKGDLSSESTVSRIRTEHFPLTLESARPSHTSQYLCASRANGLASQYFGPGTRLTVL.

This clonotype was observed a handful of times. CDR3 sequence: CASSQPGDRDEQYF. In nucleotides, the CDR3 is TGTGCCAGCAGCCAGCCGGGGGACAGGGACGAGCAGTACTTC. The chain links TRBV7-6 to TRBJ2-7; 9 bases map to TRBD1. CDR1 is SGHVS and CDR2 is FNYEAQ in the germline V gene. V was clipped by 5 bases and J by 5 bases; unmatched bases: 7. The length of the CDR3 is 14 residues.

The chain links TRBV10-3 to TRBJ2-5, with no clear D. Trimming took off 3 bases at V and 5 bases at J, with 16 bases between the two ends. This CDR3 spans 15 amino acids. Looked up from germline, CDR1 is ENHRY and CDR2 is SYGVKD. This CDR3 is CAISDNVRAWETQYF. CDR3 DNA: TGTGCCATCAGTGATAACGTCCGGGCATGGGAGACCCAGTACTTC.

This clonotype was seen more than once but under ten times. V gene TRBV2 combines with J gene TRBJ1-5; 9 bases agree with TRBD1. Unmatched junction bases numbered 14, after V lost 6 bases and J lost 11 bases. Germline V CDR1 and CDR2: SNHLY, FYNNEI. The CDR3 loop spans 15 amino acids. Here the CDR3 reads CASSRGQGQGRAQHF. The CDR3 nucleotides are TGTGCCAGCAGCAGAGGACAGGGGCAGGGACGAGCCCAGCATTTT.

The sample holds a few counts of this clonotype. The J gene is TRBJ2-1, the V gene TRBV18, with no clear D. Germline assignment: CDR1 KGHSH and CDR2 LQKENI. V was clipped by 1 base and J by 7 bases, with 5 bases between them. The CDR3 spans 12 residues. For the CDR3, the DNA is TGTGCCAGCTCACCACAAGTAAATGAGCAGTTCTTC. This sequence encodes CASSPQVNEQFF.

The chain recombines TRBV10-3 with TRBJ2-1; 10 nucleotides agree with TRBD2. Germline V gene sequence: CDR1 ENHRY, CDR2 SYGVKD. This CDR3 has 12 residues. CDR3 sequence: CIVAGGSGEQFF. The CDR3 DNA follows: TGTATAGTAGCGGGAGGATCTGGTGAGCAGTTCTTC.